The T cell receptor beta chain under discussion was sequenced for a study of cytomegalovirus exposure and HLA in healthy donors. In the study overall: Later, an analysis reported that the 120 or so validation repertoires had used the same platform as the approximately 670 first-cohort repertoires. Study-level points and caveats: Most TCR sequences showed up rarely, but some public TCRs showed up in many donors. The classifier was said to identify cytomegalovirus status with high specificity and sensitivity. CMV antigen specificity of a few CMV-associated chains was confirmed in vitro.

TCRdb keeps only in-frame clones here, not all; method: immunoSEQ multiplex PCR. Of 150,000 to 200,000 clones in the sample, over 85% were seen once. Looked up from germline, CDR1 is LNHNV and CDR2 is YYDKDF (reference sequence). This CDR3 spans 15 amino acids. V was trimmed by 0 bases and J by 2 bases, leaving 8 bases between them. As concerns this clone: Its specificity is unknown.

V is TRBV15 and J is TRBJ2-1; D ambiguous. The sequenced sample was PBMCs. This receptor was obtained from a man aged 18 to 30 in good health and CMV-seropositive. The CDR3 region is CATSRDESPYNEQFF. The CDR3 DNA reads TGTGCCACCAGCAGAGATGAGTCTCCCTACAATGAGCAGTTCTTC.